This TCR beta chain was captured in a study of blood T cell repertoires in COVID-19 (dated by TCRdb to the early 2020s). Notes on the research overall: Collaborator samples came from the United States, Italy and Spain and covered acute and convalescent phases of COVID-19. Deeply sampled blood TCRbeta repertoires from subjects exposed to, actively infected with, or recovered from COVID-19 were included in the dataset. The samples were drawn from two sources: the first 160 participants of the ongoing ImmuneRACE study, and over 1,000 subjects contributed by 6 global collaborators. Where available, HLA class I and class II types were taken from metadata supplied by the sample provider and were not determined by assay-based typing. The repertoires were made available in a free public database intended to serve as a resource for research on the immune response to SARS-CoV-2. The material from the prospective study consisted of cDNA or gDNA derived from T cells, B-cell-depleted T cells, or PBMCs. Sample metadata almost always included a de-identified subject ID, COVID-19 status, age in years and sex. The paper's findings and limits, for the study overall: Clinical and demographic metadata were provided uncurated, with the amount varying by source and participant.

One collaborating source in Seattle enrolled patients during active infection and followed them longitudinally through the course of disease. Whole blood was collected in K2EDTA tubes by collaborating institutions according to the institutions' own protocols. Collaborator samples were shipped for TCRbeta analysis as frozen whole blood, isolated PBMCs, or DNA extracted from either sample type. This clone came up a few times. The target of this receptor is not known. No base quality information exists; no much larger clone differs at one position. TCRbeta CDR3 regions were amplified from genomic DNA by means of the immunoSEQ Assay, a bias-controlled multiplex PCR. On the study's bioinformatics: Nucleated cell counts per sample were estimated from amplification of reference gene primers within the assay. To quantify the absolute abundance of each unique TCRbeta CDR3 rearrangement, sequence reads were collapsed and filtered. For each sample, productive Simpson clonality was calculated by taking the square root of Simpson's diversity index across productive rearrangements. Imported from immuneACCESS, the table was reduced by TCRdb to in-frame sequences with V and J called. These copies leave out some clones; in studies compared against another copy, an unresolved V gene accounts for under half, and the cause of the remainder is not known. The DNA was the basis for D and trimming; V, J and clone size are from that table. The sample data list about 300,000 clones, and about 81% of these were observed just once. The ten largest clonotypes hold more than 1.4% of the sample.

Sequencing used peripheral blood. This clonotype was obtained from a human donor with COVID-19, enrolled during active disease. The donor label of this sample is uncertain.

The DNA reads TGTGCCAGCAGTATCCTTTTAGGCCGAGGAGATACGCAGTATTTT. It specifies CASSILLGRGDTQYF. The chain is made from TRBV27 and TRBJ2-3, with the D gene call left open. Deletion took 5 bases off V and 5 bases off J, with a span of 17 bases between the germline ends. CDR1 and CDR2, per the germline V gene (reference sequence), are MNHEY and SMNVEV. The CDR3, cysteine through phenylalanine, is 15 amino acids long. The entry retains the CDR3 DNA only, 45 bases that are in frame from base 1.